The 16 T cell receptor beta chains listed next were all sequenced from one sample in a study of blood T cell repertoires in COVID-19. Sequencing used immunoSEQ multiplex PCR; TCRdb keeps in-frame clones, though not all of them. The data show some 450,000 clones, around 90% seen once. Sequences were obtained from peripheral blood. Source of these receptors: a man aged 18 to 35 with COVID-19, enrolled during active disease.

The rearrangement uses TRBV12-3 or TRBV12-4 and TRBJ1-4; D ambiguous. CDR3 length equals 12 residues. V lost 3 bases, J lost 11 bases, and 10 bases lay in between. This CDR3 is CASSFSGGKLFF. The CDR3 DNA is TGTGCCAGCAGTTTTTCTGGCGGGAAACTGTTTTTT.

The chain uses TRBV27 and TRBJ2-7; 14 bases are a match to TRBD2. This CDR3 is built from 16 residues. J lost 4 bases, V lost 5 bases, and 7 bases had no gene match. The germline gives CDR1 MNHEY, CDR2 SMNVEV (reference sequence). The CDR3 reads CASSNPGLAGAYEQYF. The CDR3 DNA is TGTGCCAGCAGTAACCCGGGACTAGCGGGAGCTTACGAGCAGTACTTC.

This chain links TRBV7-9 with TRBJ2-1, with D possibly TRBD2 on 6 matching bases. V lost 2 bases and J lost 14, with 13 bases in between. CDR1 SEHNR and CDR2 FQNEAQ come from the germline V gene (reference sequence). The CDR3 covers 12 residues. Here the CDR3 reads CASSLSASEKFF. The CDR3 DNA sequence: TGTGCCAGCAGCTTATCGGCTAGCGAGAAGTTCTTC.

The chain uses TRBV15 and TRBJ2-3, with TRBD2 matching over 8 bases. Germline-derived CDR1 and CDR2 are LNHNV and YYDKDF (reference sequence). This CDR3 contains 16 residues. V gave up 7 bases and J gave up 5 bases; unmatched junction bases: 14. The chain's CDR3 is CATKTERAGVGDTQYF. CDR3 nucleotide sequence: TGTGCCACCAAAACCGAACGAGCGGGGGTTGGAGATACGCAGTATTTT. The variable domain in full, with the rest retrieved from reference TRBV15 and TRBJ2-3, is DAMVIQNPRYQVTQFGKPVTLSCSQTLNHNVMYWYQQKSSQAPKLLFHYYDKDFNNEADTPDNFQSRRPNTSFCFLDIRSPGLGDTAMYLCATKTERAGVGDTQYFGPGTRLTVL.

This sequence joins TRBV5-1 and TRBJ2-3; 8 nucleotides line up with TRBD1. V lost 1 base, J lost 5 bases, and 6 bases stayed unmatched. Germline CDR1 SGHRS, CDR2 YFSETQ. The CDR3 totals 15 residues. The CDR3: CASSLTTGELDTQYF. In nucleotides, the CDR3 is TGCGCCAGCAGCTTGACGACAGGGGAATTAGATACGCAGTATTTT.

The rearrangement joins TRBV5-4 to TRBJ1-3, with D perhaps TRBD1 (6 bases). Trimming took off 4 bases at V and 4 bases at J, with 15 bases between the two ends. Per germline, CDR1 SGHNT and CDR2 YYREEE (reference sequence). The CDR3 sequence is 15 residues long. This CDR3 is CASSAQGIGGNTIYF. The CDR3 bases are TGTGCCAGCAGCGCCCAGGGGATTGGCGGAAACACCATATATTTT.

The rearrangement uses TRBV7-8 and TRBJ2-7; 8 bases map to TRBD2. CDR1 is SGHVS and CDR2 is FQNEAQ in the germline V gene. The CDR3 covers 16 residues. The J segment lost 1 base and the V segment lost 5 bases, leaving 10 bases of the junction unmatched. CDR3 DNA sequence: TGTGCCAGCAGCCCCACACTCATAGCGGGGTCCTACGAGCAGTACTTC. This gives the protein CASSPTLIAGSYEQYF.

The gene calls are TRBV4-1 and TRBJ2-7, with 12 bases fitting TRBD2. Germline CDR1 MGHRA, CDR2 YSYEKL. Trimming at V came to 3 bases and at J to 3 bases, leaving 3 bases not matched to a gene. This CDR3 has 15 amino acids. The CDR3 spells CASSHGLAGYYEQYF. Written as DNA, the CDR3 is TGCGCCAGCAGCCACGGACTAGCGGGATACTACGAGCAGTACTTC.

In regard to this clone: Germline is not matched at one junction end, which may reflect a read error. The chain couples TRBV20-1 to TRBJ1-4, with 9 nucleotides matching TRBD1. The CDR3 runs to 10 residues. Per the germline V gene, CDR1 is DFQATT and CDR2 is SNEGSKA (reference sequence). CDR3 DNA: TGCAGTGCTAGACAAGGACAGGGGATTTTT. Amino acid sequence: CSARQGQGIF.

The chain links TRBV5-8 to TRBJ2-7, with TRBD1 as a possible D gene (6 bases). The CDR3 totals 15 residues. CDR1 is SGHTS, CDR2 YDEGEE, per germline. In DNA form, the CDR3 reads TGTGCTACCAGCTTCCGTTTACAGGGAAGAGGAGAGCAGTACTTC. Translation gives CATSFRLQGRGEQYF.

The CDR3 bases are TGTGCCATCAGTGACTTAGGACAGGGGGATCTCTACGAGCAGTACTTC. Translating it yields CAISDLGQGDLYEQYF. The chain is built from TRBV10-3 and TRBJ2-7, with TRBD1 matching over 10 bases. The V and J ends lost 3 bases and 3 bases, in that order; junction bases with no gene match: 8. There are 16 residues in the CDR3. The germline CDR1 and CDR2 sequences are ENHRY and SYGVKD.

In DNA form, the CDR3 reads TGTGCCAGCAGCCAAGATCCCGGGGGGGGCTCCTACAATGAGCAGTTCTTC. As protein: CASSQDPGGGSYNEQFF. This rearrangement joins TRBV4-2 to TRBJ2-1; 8 bases are shared with TRBD2. CDR3 length: 17 amino acids. V lost 0 bases and J lost 0; bases outside the gene matches: 4. Per germline, CDR1 LGHNA and CDR2 YNFKEQ.

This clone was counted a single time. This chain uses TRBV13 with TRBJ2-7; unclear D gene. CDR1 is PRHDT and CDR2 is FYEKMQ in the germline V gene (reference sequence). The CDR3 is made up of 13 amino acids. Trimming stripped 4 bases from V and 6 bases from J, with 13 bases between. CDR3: CASSSLEVPEQYF. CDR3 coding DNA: TGTGCCAGCAGCTCCCTTGAGGTACCCGAGCAGTACTTC.

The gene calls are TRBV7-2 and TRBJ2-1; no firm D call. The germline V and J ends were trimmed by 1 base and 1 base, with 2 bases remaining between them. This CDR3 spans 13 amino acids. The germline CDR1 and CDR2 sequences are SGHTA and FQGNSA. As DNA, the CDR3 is TGTGCCAGCAGCTTAGTATCCTACAATGAGCAGTTCTTC. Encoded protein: CASSLVSYNEQFF.

The CDR3 loop reads CASSSPDGRYSNQPQHF. In DNA, the CDR3 is TGTGCCAGCAGTTCTCCCGACGGGAGGTATAGCAATCAGCCCCAGCATTTT. The gene calls are TRBV28 and TRBJ1-5; no firm D call. Trimming removed 4 bases at V and 0 bases at J, with 16 bases between. The CDR3 loop spans 17 amino acids. CDR1 and CDR2 (germline): MDHEN, SYDVKM.

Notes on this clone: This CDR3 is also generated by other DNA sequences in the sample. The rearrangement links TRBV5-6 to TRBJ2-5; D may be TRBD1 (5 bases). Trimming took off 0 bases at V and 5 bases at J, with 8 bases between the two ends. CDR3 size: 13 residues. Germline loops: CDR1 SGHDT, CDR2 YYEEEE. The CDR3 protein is CASSLGGEETQYF. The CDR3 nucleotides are TGTGCCAGCAGCTTGGGGGGCGAGGAGACCCAGTACTTC.